This T cell receptor beta chain was sequenced in a study of T-cell reconstitution after alpha-beta-depleted transplantation in children. Preparation of the TCRbeta library used unique molecular identifiers. From the PCR reads, TCRdb called clonotypes with MiXCR, one entry per CDR3 protein. The sample holds about 980,000 distinct CDR3 sequences, less than 30% seen once. Study findings and constraints: Reports say that about two months after transplant, the alpha-beta T cells came out of several hundred graft clones that had expanded.

CDR3 length: 14 amino acids. Trimming stripped 8 bases from V and 0 bases from J, with 15 bases between. The germline CDR1 and CDR2 sequences are SQVTM and ANQGSEA. This clonotype was seen once. Its antigen is undetermined. This chain uses TRBV29-1 with TRBJ2-3, with a possible D match to TRBD2 (6 bases). This specimen was PBMCs, mostly from graft donor cells, taken 360 days after TCRalphabeta/CD19-depleted stem cell transplant. The TCR comes from a boy in the first two years of life who had a stem cell transplant for SCID, so the T cells may come from the graft donor. CDR3 sequence reads: CSTRSSVSTDTQYF. The DNA for the CDR3 is TGCAGCACTCGGTCTAGCGTTAGCACAGATACGCAGTATTTT.